This T cell receptor (beta chain) is from a study of T cell responses to AZD1222 COVID-19 vaccine. The study, taken as a whole, reports: Recipients of two AZD1222 doses showed rising Spike-specific TCR breadth and depth. Of spike-specific TCRs, nearly half reportedly target regions left unmutated in variants. Researchers report vaccine-associated CD4 TCRs spanning spike, with dominance at 160-218 and 743-854.

Turning to this clone: Its target is not known.

Both about-4-week and about-12-week second-dose recipients were combined. Sequenced by immunoSEQ multiplex PCR; TCRdb stores in-frame clones only, minus some. The sample lists 95,000 to 120,000 clones; about 91% were seen once. Trimming removed 2 bases at V and 7 bases at J, with 14 bases between. Germline V gene sequence: CDR1 MNHEY, CDR2 SVGAGI. The CDR3 length is 15 residues. This TCR derives from an adult who received the AZD1222 COVID-19 vaccine. The gene calls are TRBV6-5 and TRBJ2-2; possibly TRBD2 for D (6 bases). Sample: peripheral blood, taken 28 days after the second AZD1222 dose. The CDR3: CASSYVGGLGGELFF. The CDR3 DNA follows: TGTGCCAGCAGTTACGTCGGGGGATTGGGCGGGGAGCTGTTTTTT.